This TCR beta chain is from a study of vaccination and CD4 T cells after COVID-19. Treatment in this sample: approximately 9-day PBMC culture with coronavirus spike peptide pools or control peptides (ViraFEST assay). These CD4+ T cells came from an unexposed donor, sampled before the COVID-19 pandemic (2011-2018). About this clonotype: No antigen is known for it.

CDR1 and CDR2 (germline): MDHEN, SYDVKM. Trimming took 5 bases from V and 4 from J, leaving 8 bases between them. The CDR3 covers 12 residues. Once obtained from cultured CD4+ T cells, the DNA was sequenced using the Oncomine TCR Beta short-read assay. After culture, CD4+ T cells served as the source for genomic DNA extraction. MiXCR, run by TCRdb on the PCR reads, gives a single entry per CDR3 protein. The data show roughly 10,000 distinct CDR3 sequences, approximately 30% seen once. The sequencing input was CD4+ T cells from blood, cultured in vitro. The clonotype originates from a human donor in good health. This chain uses TRBV28 with TRBJ1-2; D perhaps matches TRBD1 (5 bases). The CDR3 here is CASSRDAYGYTF. The CDR3 DNA reads TGTGCCAGCAGTCGGGACGCCTATGGCTACACCTTC.